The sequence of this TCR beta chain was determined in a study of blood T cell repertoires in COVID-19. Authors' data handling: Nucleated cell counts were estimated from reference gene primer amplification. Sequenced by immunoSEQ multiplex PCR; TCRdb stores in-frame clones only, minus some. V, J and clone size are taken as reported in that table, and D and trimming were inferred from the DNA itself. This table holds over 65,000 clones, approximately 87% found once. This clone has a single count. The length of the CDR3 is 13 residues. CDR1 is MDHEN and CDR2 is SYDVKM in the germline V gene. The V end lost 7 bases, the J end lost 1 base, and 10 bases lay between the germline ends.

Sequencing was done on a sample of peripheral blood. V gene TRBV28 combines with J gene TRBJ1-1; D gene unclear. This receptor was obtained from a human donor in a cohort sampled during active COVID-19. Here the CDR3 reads CASISGQNTEAFF. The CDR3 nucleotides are TGTGCCAGCATTTCTGGGCAGAACACTGAAGCTTTCTTT.